This TCR beta chain comes out of a study of blood T cell repertoires in COVID-19. V lost 5 bases to trimming and J lost 6 bases; unmatched junction nucleotides: 12. The CDR3 has 16 residues. In germline, CDR1 is MDHEN, CDR2 SYDVKM. Libraries were prepared by immunoSEQ multiplex PCR; TCRdb keeps only in-frame clonotypes and omits some of them. The repertoire has about 280,000 clones, around nine tenths of them found once; the top ten carry about 10%. Source material: peripheral blood. The sequence was obtained from a woman aged 25 to 39 with COVID-19, enrolled during active disease. The chain uses TRBV28 and TRBJ2-1, with 8 nucleotides matching TRBD1. CDR3 loop: CASSPPWVRGPNEQFF. In nucleotides, the CDR3 is TGTGCCAGCAGTCCACCCTGGGTCAGGGGGCCCAATGAGCAGTTCTTC.